The 28 T cell receptor beta chains given below trace back to one sample, sequenced in a study of human T cells and chemical hapten exposure (dated by TCRdb to the early 2020s). Interpreted using the paper, the time point label stands for: patch test 3, about 24 weeks after DPC sensitization. The treatment or condition label, read with the paper, signifies: therapeutic diphenylcyclopropenone sensitization with weekly scalp DPC. The library relied on RACE. Sequenced on a NextSeq 500. Through fastp at Q25 and MiXCR, TCRdb rebuilt clones from the public reads, retaining in-frame beta chains. A single entry per CDR3 protein holds the most common genes and DNA from its merged rows. The sample includes 110,000 or so distinct CDR3 sequences, with less than 40% observed a single time. The ten largest clonotypes hold roughly 2.5% of the sample. The source material was whole blood, sampled in connection with sensitization to the hapten diphenylcyclopropenone (DPC). The origin of the receptors is a middle-aged man with alopecia areata. Some clones in this sample may be carry-over from other donors' samples.

V is TRBV7-2 and J is TRBJ1-3; tentative D call: TRBD1 (6 bases). V gave up 0 bases and J gave up 3 bases, with 9 bases separating them. This CDR3 contains 15 residues. Germline-derived CDR1 and CDR2 are SGHTA and FQGNSA. Here the CDR3 DNA reads TGTGCCAGCAGCTTAGCAGGGGGTGGTGGAAACACCATATATTTT. It specifies CASSLAGGGGNTIYF.

V gene TRBV7-2 combines with J gene TRBJ1-5; maybe TRBD1 (5 bases). The CDR3 is 16 residues long. Looked up from germline, CDR1 is SGHTA and CDR2 is FQGNSA. Trimming took 2 bases from V and 3 from J, leaving 14 bases between them. As DNA, the CDR3 is TGTGCCAGCAGCTTAAGGGTGGGGCAGGACAATCAGCCCCAGCATTTT. This codes for CASSLRVGQDNQPQHF. Variable domain in full (rest from reference TRBV7-2 and TRBJ1-5): GAGVSQSPSNKVTEKGKDVELRCDPISGHTALYWYRQSLGQGLEFLIYFQGNSAPDKSGLPSDRFSAERTGGSVSTLTIQRTQQEDSAVYLCASSLRVGQDNQPQHFGDGTRLSIL.

The rearrangement links TRBV28 to TRBJ1-5; no clear D. Germline CDR1 reads MDHEN; CDR2 reads SYDVKM. V was cut by 8 bases and J by 7 bases, with 12 bases left in between. This CDR3 is 12 amino acids long. The chain's CDR3 is CASCVGGQPQHF. The CDR3 DNA is TGTGCCAGCTGCGTGGGCGGCCAGCCCCAGCATTTT.

The J gene is TRBJ1-3, the V gene TRBV12-3 or TRBV12-4; D is unresolved. This CDR3 is 12 amino acids long. The germline V and J ends were trimmed by 1 base and 7 bases, with 5 bases remaining between them. For the CDR3, the DNA is TGTGCCAGCAGTTTAGAGGGCAACACCATATATTTT. Protein product: CASSLEGNTIYF.

V gene TRBV6-6 combines with J gene TRBJ2-1, with 9 bases fitting TRBD2. The germline gives CDR1 MNHNY, CDR2 SVGAGI (reference sequence). The V and J ends lost 5 bases and 13 bases, in that order; junction bases with no gene match: 12. The CDR3 is 14 amino acids. The chain's CDR3 is CASSTPPGLAGQFF. The CDR3 DNA sequence: TGTGCCAGCAGTACCCCCCCGGGACTAGCTGGTCAGTTCTTC.

The rearrangement joins TRBV5-1 to TRBJ2-1; D could derive from TRBD1 or TRBD2 (5 bases each). There are 16 residues in the CDR3. From germline, CDR1 is SGHRS and CDR2 YFSETQ. V shed 5 bases and J shed 6 bases, with 21 bases lying between them. CDR3 protein: CASRSPEGRTGNEQFF. CDR3 nucleotides: TGCGCCAGCAGGTCTCCTGAGGGGAGAACAGGCAATGAGCAGTTCTTC. Complete variable domain (other parts from reference TRBV5-1 and TRBJ2-1): KAGVTQTPRYLIKTRGQQVTLSCSPISGHRSVSWYQQTPGQGLQFLFEYFSETQRNKGNFPGRFSGRQFSNSRSEMNVSTLELGDSALYLCASRSPEGRTGNEQFFGPGTRLTVL.

The gene calls are TRBV7-2 and TRBJ1-4; D not certain. The CDR3 totals 16 residues. V lost 3 bases to trimming and J lost 8 bases, with 19 bases between them. Germline V lookup: CDR1 SGHTA, CDR2 FQGNSA. CDR3 bases: TGTGCCAGCAGCTTCGCTGCTTCTGAGGAGTTCGAAAAACTGTTTTTT. Translated, it gives CASSFAASEEFEKLFF.

A few counts support this clonotype. The chain combines TRBV29-1 with TRBJ2-3; D is possibly TRBD1 (5 bases). CDR3 length equals 12 residues. Per the germline V gene, CDR1 is SQVTM and CDR2 is ANQGSEA. The V and J ends lost 7 bases and 3 bases respectively, with 11 bases between them. The CDR3 DNA sequence: TGCAGCGGCGAGCAGGGAACAGATACGCAGTATTTT. Translation gives CSGEQGTDTQYF.

J is TRBJ2-7 and V is TRBV7-9, with a weak D call TRBD2 (6 bases). This CDR3 contains 12 residues. The V end lost 6 bases, the J end lost 1 base, and 7 bases lay between the germline ends. Germline V gene lookup returns CDR1 SEHNR and CDR2 FQNEAQ (reference sequence). DNA of the CDR3: TGTGCCAGCAGGGGGACTTCCTACGAGCAGTACTTC. It codes for CASRGTSYEQYF.

The J gene is TRBJ2-2, the V gene TRBV5-4, with TRBD2 matching 11 bases. The CDR3 loop spans 18 amino acids. The trim removed 3 bases at V and 2 bases at J, leaving 9 bases unmatched. CDR1 and CDR2 from the germline V gene are SGHNT and YYREEE (reference sequence). In DNA, the CDR3 is TGTGCCAGCAGCTCGCGAAAACTAGCGGGAGTTAACACCGGGGAGCTGTTTTTT. Amino acid sequence: CASSSRKLAGVNTGELFF.

This clonotype was seen more than once but under ten times. The chain recombines TRBV11-2 with TRBJ1-2, with a possible D match to TRBD1 (5 bases). The length of the CDR3 is 16 residues. Germline CDR1 SGHAT, CDR2 FQNNGV. V was clipped by 2 bases and J by 1 base, with 14 bases between them. CDR3 sequence reads: CASSLRFQGDNYGYTF. CDR3 nucleotide sequence: TGTGCCAGCAGCTTAAGGTTCCAGGGTGATAACTATGGCTACACCTTC.

There are many counts of this clonotype. CDR3 DNA: TGCAGTGCTAGAGTTCTCACGACTAGCGGGACGACGGAGACCCAGTACTTC. This encodes CSARVLTTSGTTETQYF. V gene TRBV20-1 combines with J gene TRBJ2-5, with 11 bases that match TRBD2. The CDR3 loop spans 17 amino acids. V was clipped by 1 base and J by 5 bases; unmatched bases: 12. The germline CDR1 and CDR2 sequences are DFQATT and SNEGSKA (reference sequence).

The chain couples TRBV5-1 to TRBJ1-4, with a weak D call TRBD1 (5 bases). In germline, CDR1 is SGHRS, CDR2 YFSETQ. This CDR3 contains 15 residues. V was shortened by 4 bases and J by 7 bases, with 17 bases between the two germline ends. In DNA, the CDR3 is TGCGCCAGCAGCACCGACGGACACATGAGTGAAAAACTGTTTTTT. Amino acid sequence: CASSTDGHMSEKLFF. Full variable domain (outside the CDR3, taken from reference TRBV5-1 and TRBJ1-4): KAGVTQTPRYLIKTRGQQVTLSCSPISGHRSVSWYQQTPGQGLQFLFEYFSETQRNKGNFPGRFSGRQFSNSRSEMNVSTLELGDSALYLCASSTDGHMSEKLFFGSGTQLSVL.

V usage is TRBV2 and J usage is TRBJ2-7, with D perhaps matching TRBD1 or TRBD2 (5 bases each). V dropped 6 bases and J dropped 6 bases, with 18 bases sitting between them. From germline, CDR1 is SNHLY and CDR2 FYNNEI. The CDR3 contains 14 residues. The CDR3 nucleotides are TGTGCCAGCAGCTACAGGACCGGGGTCACCGAGCAGTACGTC. Translated, it gives CASSYRTGVTEQYV.

This rearrangement joins TRBV5-1 to TRBJ2-3, with 7 positions matching TRBD2. Germline-derived CDR1 and CDR2 are SGHRS and YFSETQ. CDR3 length: 14 amino acids. With 6 bases clipped from V and 6 bases from J, the junction kept 10 bases outside the gene matches. DNA for the CDR3: TGCGCCAGCAAGGAGGGAGGGCCTGGGGATACGCAGTATTTT. Its translation: CASKEGGPGDTQYF.

This clonotype was seen more than once but under ten times. This sequence joins TRBV28 and TRBJ2-6; a possible D gene is TRBD2 (5 bases). Germline CDR1 MDHEN, CDR2 SYDVKM. The V and J ends lost 7 bases and 0 bases respectively, with 13 bases between them. CDR3 length: 16 residues. The CDR3 DNA sequence: TGTGCCAGCACGGACGGGGTTCACTCTGGGGCCAACGTCCTGACTTTC. Residues: CASTDGVHSGANVLTF.

This clonotype has at least ten counts. This rearrangement joins TRBV5-1 to TRBJ2-1, with 10 bases fitting TRBD1. CDR1 and CDR2 (germline): SGHRS, YFSETQ. With V trimmed by 7 bases and J by 7 bases, 5 bases remained unmatched. CDR3 size: 13 residues. This chain's CDR3 is CASRGTGENEQFF. Written as DNA, the CDR3 is TGCGCCAGCCGGGGGACAGGGGAAAATGAGCAGTTCTTC.

This clonotype showed up just a few times. The chain links TRBV12-3 or TRBV12-4 to TRBJ2-3; D is unclear. The V end was cut by 3 bases, the J end by 2 bases, with 9 bases between. The CDR3 covers 14 residues. The CDR3 DNA follows: TGTGCCAGCAGTTTTCGGCAGATCACAGATACGCAGTATTTT. Translation: CASSFRQITDTQYF.

This chain uses TRBV29-1 with TRBJ2-5, with unresolved D. This CDR3 has 12 residues. CDR1 and CDR2 from the germline V gene are SQVTM and ANQGSEA. Trimming stripped 8 bases from V and 0 bases from J, with 10 bases between. The chain's CDR3 is CSWVGNQETQYF. Here the CDR3 DNA reads TGCAGCTGGGTGGGGAACCAAGAGACCCAGTACTTC.

This clonotype has only a few counts. J is TRBJ1-1 and V is TRBV12-3 or TRBV12-4; TRBD1 aligns across 7 bases. The CDR3 is made up of 15 amino acids. V was pared by 1 base and J by 8 bases, with 10 bases of the junction left unmatched. DNA of the CDR3: TGTGCCAGCAGTTTAGAAGTTTCTCGGGACAGAGAAGCTTTCTTT. Residues: CASSLEVSRDREAFF.

This clonotype has a handful of counts. The genes are TRBV7-3 and TRBJ2-1, with a possible D match to TRBD2 (5 bases). The V and J ends lost 5 bases and 2 bases respectively, with 16 bases between them. The CDR3 runs 16 residues. Germline lookup yields CDR1 SGHTA and CDR2 FQGTGA. CDR3 in amino acids: CASSPSVRAAYNEQFF. The CDR3 DNA reads TGTGCCAGCAGCCCCTCGGTGCGGGCCGCCTACAATGAGCAGTTCTTC.

This clonotype was seen repeatedly, ten times or more. The chain uses TRBV28 and TRBJ2-4; 10 bases line up with TRBD1. V was clipped by 7 bases and J by 9 bases; unmatched bases: 3. The germline V gene encodes CDR1 MDHEN and CDR2 SYDVKM. CDR3 length: 12 residues. The CDR3: CASMGTGVIQYF. DNA of the CDR3: TGTGCCAGCATGGGGACAGGGGTCATTCAGTACTTC.

The chain carries TRBV29-1 and TRBJ1-2, with 8 bases aligning to TRBD1. The J segment lost 8 bases and the V segment lost 4 bases, leaving 12 bases of the junction unmatched. The germline V gene has CDR1 SQVTM and CDR2 ANQGSEA. CDR3 size: 14 residues. DNA for the CDR3: TGCAGCGTTGCCGGACAGGGTTGGTTTTCGGGCTACACCTTC. Translating it yields CSVAGQGWFSGYTF.

There are a few counts of this clonotype. The rearrangement joins TRBV7-2 to TRBJ1-3; D unresolved. CDR1 is SGHTA and CDR2 is FQGNSA in the germline V gene. This CDR3 has 16 amino acids. The V end lost 5 bases, the J end lost 0 bases, and 14 bases lay between the germline ends. The CDR3 reads CASSPPLSGSGNTIYF. DNA for the CDR3: TGTGCCAGCAGCCCTCCGTTATCGGGCTCTGGAAACACCATATATTTT.

The chain employs TRBV10-3 and TRBJ2-7; the match to TRBD2 covers 10 bases. V gave up 2 bases and J gave up 3 bases; unmatched junction bases: 4. CDR1 is ENHRY, CDR2 SYGVKD, per germline. CDR3 length equals 15 residues. The chain's CDR3 is CAISETRTSGYEQYF. The CDR3 DNA is TGTGCCATCAGTGAGACAAGGACTAGCGGCTACGAGCAGTACTTC.

The V and J genes are TRBV7-9 and TRBJ2-5; D is uncertain. Trimming cost V 5 bases and J 5 bases, with 6 bases left between them. This CDR3 is built from 11 residues. Germline V gene data show CDR1 as SEHNR and CDR2 as FQNEAQ (reference sequence). The chain's CDR3 is CASSRYETQYF. In nucleotides, the CDR3 is TGTGCCAGCAGCAGATACGAGACCCAGTACTTC.

The chain has TRBV5-1 and TRBJ2-1; a possible D gene is TRBD2 (6 bases). Trimming pared 3 bases from V and 1 base from J, leaving 14 bases between. The CDR3 totals 16 residues. Germline lookup yields CDR1 SGHRS and CDR2 YFSETQ. The CDR3 spells CASSSTYGSSYNEQFF. In nucleotides, the CDR3 is TGCGCCAGCAGCTCGACATACGGGAGTTCCTACAATGAGCAGTTCTTC.

The gene calls are TRBV18 and TRBJ2-5; TRBD2 agrees at 10 bases. Germline V gives CDR1 KGHSH, CDR2 LQKENI. The CDR3 contains 16 residues. Germline trimming cut 3 bases from V and 2 bases from J; bases unmatched to any gene: 6. CDR3 loop: CASSPLAGGPQETQYF. Here the CDR3 DNA reads TGTGCCAGCTCACCGTTAGCGGGAGGCCCACAAGAGACCCAGTACTTC.